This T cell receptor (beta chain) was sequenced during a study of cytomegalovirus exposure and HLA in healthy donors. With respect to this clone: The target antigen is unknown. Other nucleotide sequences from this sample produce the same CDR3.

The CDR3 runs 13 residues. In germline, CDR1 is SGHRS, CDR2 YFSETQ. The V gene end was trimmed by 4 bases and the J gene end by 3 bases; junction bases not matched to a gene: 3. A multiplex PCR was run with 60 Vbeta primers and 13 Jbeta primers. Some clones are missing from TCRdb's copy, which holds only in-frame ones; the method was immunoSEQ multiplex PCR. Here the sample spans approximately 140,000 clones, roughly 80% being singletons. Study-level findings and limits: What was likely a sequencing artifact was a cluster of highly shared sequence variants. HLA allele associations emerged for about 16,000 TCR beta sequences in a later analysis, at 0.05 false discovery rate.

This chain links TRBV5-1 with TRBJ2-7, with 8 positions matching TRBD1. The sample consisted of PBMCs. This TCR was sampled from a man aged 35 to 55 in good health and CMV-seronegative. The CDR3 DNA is TGCGCCAGCAGCCTCACAGGGGGCTACGAGCAGTACTTC. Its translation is CASSLTGGYEQYF.